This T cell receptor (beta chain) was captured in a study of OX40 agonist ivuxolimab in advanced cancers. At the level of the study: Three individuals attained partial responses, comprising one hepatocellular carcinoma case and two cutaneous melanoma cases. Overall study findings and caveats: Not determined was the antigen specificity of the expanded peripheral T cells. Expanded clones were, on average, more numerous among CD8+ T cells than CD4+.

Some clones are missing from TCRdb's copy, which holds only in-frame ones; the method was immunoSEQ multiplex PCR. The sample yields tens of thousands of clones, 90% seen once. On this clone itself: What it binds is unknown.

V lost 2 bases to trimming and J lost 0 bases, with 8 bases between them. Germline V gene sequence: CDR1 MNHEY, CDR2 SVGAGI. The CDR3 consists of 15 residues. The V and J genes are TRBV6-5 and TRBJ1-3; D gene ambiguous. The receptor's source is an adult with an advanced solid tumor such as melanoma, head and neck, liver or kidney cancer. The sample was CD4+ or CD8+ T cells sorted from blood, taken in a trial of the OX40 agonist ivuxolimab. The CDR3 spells CASSYDGSSGNTIYF. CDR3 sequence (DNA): TGTGCCAGCAGTTACGACGGAAGCTCTGGAAACACCATATATTTT.